The clone carrying this TCR beta chain was recorded a few times. This entry is derived from a study of radiotherapy plus CTLA-4 blockade in lung cancer. Study at large: Objective responses arose in approximately 17% of patients, and 31% experienced disease control.

Assay: immunoSEQ multiplex PCR; the TCRdb copy retains only in-frame clones and omits some. Altogether 90,000 to 100,000 clones are present, roughly 85% being singletons, with the ten largest covering over 20%. The germline V gene encodes CDR1 MNHEY and CDR2 SMNVEV (reference sequence). Trimming took 6 bases from V and 4 from J; bases not matched to a gene: 8. The CDR3 has 15 amino acids. Those with chemo-refractory metastatic non-small-cell lung cancer were treated with focal radiation combined with CTLA-4 blockade using ipilimumab. The material sequenced was peripheral blood, taken from a patient treated with radiotherapy plus ipilimumab. This sequence joins TRBV27 and TRBJ2-7; 11 nucleotides agree with TRBD1. This clonotype was sampled from a human donor with non-small cell lung cancer that progressed on radiotherapy plus ipilimumab. The CDR3 DNA sequence: TGTGCCAGCAGGATCGCCGGGACAGGGGGTTACGAGCAGTACTTC. Its protein product is CASRIAGTGGYEQYF.